Below are 13 T cell receptor beta chains sequenced from a single sample in a study of T cells after yellow fever vaccination. MiXCR, run by TCRdb on the 5' RACE reads, gives a single entry per CDR3 protein. Of hundreds of thousands of distinct CDR3 sequences in the sample, more than 3% were seen once. The sample in question was PBMCs, obtained on the day of the yellow fever booster vaccination. The receptors were gathered from a man aged 18-30 years who received the YFV17D yellow fever vaccine.

This clonotype was recorded a few times. The chain is built from TRBV12-3 or TRBV12-4 and TRBJ2-1; no definite D call. V dropped 8 bases and J dropped 6 bases, with 11 bases sitting between them. The CDR3 extends over 12 amino acids. CDR3 residues: CASGRRFNEQFF. The CDR3 region has the DNA TGTGCCAGCGGGCGGAGATTCAATGAGCAGTTCTTC.

This clonotype occurred many times. The chain couples TRBV18 to TRBJ1-4; a weak D match, TRBD1 (6 bases). Per the germline V gene, CDR1 is KGHSH and CDR2 is LQKENI. This CDR3 has 14 residues. With 8 bases removed from V and 8 bases from J, the gap between germline ends came to 18 bases. The CDR3 reads CASPHRGANEKLFF. CDR3 nucleotides: TGTGCCAGCCCCCACCGGGGGGCCAACGAAAAACTGTTTTTT. Looking up the rest from reference TRBV18 and TRBJ1-4 gives the full variable domain: NAGVMQNPRHLVRRRGQEARLRCSPMKGHSHVYWYRQLPEEGLKFMVYLQKENIIDESGMPKERFSAEFPKEGPSILRIQQVVRGDSAAYFCASPHRGANEKLFFGSGTQLSVL.

This sequence joins TRBV20-1 and TRBJ2-7; D might be TRBD1 (6 bases). This CDR3 is 14 amino acids long. V lost 2 bases and J lost 5, with 16 bases in between. The V gene's germline CDR1 is DFQATT and CDR2 SNEGSKA (reference sequence). The CDR3 loop is CSARWAAGADEQYF. The DNA of the CDR3 is TGCAGTGCTAGATGGGCGGCAGGGGCCGACGAGCAGTACTTC.

At least ten counts were recorded for this clonotype. The chain joins TRBV10-3 to TRBJ2-1, with 9 bases that match TRBD1. Germline values: CDR1 ENHRY, CDR2 SYGVKD. After removal of 4 bases from V and 4 bases from J, the junction contained 5 bases not matched to a gene. This CDR3 is 15 amino acids long. DNA of the CDR3: TGTGCCATCAGTGGTGTGACAGGGGGTTACAATGAGCAGTTCTTC. This gives the protein CAISGVTGGYNEQFF.

This clonotype was picked up many times. This chain links TRBV20-1 with TRBJ1-6; D unresolved. The CDR3 runs 14 residues. Trimming removed 1 base at V and 7 bases at J, with 11 bases between. The germline CDR1 and CDR2 sequences are DFQATT and SNEGSKA (reference sequence). DNA of the CDR3: TGCAGTGCTAGAGCAGGATCCCGAAATTCACCCCTCCACTTT. Its protein product is CSARAGSRNSPLHF.

This clonotype appeared a few times. The V gene is TRBV6-6, the J gene TRBJ2-7, with 9 bases aligning to TRBD1. J was trimmed by 3 bases and V by 6 bases; bases with no gene match: 12. CDR3 length equals 16 residues. Germline CDR1 MNHNY, CDR2 SVGAGI (reference sequence). CDR3 residues: CASRHPTGGEDYEQYF. CDR3 DNA sequence: TGTGCCAGCAGGCACCCCACAGGGGGCGAAGACTACGAGCAGTACTTC.

As DNA, the CDR3 is TGTGCCAGCAGTTGGGGGGGGATGAACACTGAAGCTTTCTTT. This gives the protein CASSWGGMNTEAFF. V and J are TRBV12-3 or TRBV12-4 and TRBJ1-1; tentatively, D is TRBD1 (5 bases). This CDR3 is built from 14 residues. V lost 4 bases, J lost 0 bases, and 9 bases lay in between.

In its sample, this clonotype was seen a few times. CDR3 region: CASSFWSGPTDTQYF. The CDR3 DNA reads as TGTGCCAGCAGCTTCTGGAGTGGACCCACAGATACGCAGTATTTT. The J gene is TRBJ2-3, the V gene TRBV11-2, with no clear D. This CDR3 has 15 amino acids. The V end was cut by 3 bases, the J end by 2 bases, with 12 bases between. Germline CDR1 is SGHAT and CDR2 is FQNNGV.

This clonotype was observed many times. This chain joins TRBV10-3 and TRBJ2-1; TRBD1 is a possible D gene (6 bases). Germline CDR1 and CDR2: ENHRY and SYGVKD. This CDR3 spans 12 amino acids. V lost 8 bases to trimming and J lost 10 bases, with 15 bases between them. This CDR3 is CAIRGLDREQFF. CDR3 DNA sequence: TGTGCCATCCGAGGGCTTGACAGGGAGCAGTTCTTC.

This clonotype was detected a few times. The V and J genes are TRBV4-3 and TRBJ1-1; 7 bases align to TRBD1. V was clipped by 4 bases and J by 2 bases; unmatched bases: 19. Per germline, CDR1 LGHNA and CDR2 YSLEER. This CDR3 region has 19 residues. CDR3 in amino acids: CASSRVPRLETGINTEAFF. Written as DNA, the CDR3 is TGCGCCAGCAGCCGAGTCCCGAGGTTGGAGACAGGGATCAACACTGAAGCTTTCTTT.

The J gene is TRBJ2-7, the V gene TRBV7-2; 8 positions agree with TRBD1. The CDR3 contains 14 residues. J gave up 4 bases and V 1 base, and 3 bases lay outside the gene matches. The germline CDR1 and CDR2 sequences are SGHTA and FQGNSA. The DNA of the CDR3 is TGTGCCAGCAGCTTAGTGACAGGGGCATACGAGCAGTACTTC. The encoded protein is CASSLVTGAYEQYF. Looking up the rest from reference TRBV7-2 and TRBJ2-7 gives the full variable domain: GAGVSQSPSNKVTEKGKDVELRCDPISGHTALYWYRQSLGQGLEFLIYFQGNSAPDKSGLPSDRFSAERTGGSVSTLTIQRTQQEDSAVYLCASSLVTGAYEQYFGPGTRLTVT.

This clonotype was picked up a small number of times. This chain connects TRBV7-8 to TRBJ1-4; D call uncertain. Trimming stripped 6 bases from V and 7 bases from J, with 12 bases between. Germline V lookup: CDR1 SGHVS, CDR2 FQNEAQ. The CDR3 loop spans 13 amino acids. In DNA form, the CDR3 reads TGTGCCAGCAGTATTAACTGGGGTGAAAAACTGTTTTTT. Its protein is CASSINWGEKLFF.

This clonotype was seen a few times. This sequence joins TRBV6-5 and TRBJ1-3; D gene uncertain. This CDR3 contains 14 residues. Trimming removed 6 bases from V and 0 bases from J, with 9 bases in between. The V gene's germline CDR1 is MNHEY and CDR2 SVGAGI. CDR3 nucleotides: TGTGCCAGCAGGATCGACGGCTCTGGAAACACCATATATTTT. Encoded protein: CASRIDGSGNTIYF.